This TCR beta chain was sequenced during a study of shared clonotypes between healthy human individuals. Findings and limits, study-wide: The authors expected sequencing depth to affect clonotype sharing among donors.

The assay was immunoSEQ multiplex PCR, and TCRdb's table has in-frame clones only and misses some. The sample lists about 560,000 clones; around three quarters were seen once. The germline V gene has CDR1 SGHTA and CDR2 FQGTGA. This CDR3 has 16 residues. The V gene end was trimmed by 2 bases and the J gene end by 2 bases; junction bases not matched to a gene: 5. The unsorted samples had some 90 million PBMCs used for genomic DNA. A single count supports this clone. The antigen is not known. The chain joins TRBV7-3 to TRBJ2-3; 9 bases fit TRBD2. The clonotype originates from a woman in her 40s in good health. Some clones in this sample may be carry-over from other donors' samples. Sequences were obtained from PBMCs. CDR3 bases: TGTGCCAGCAGCTTATACGGCGGGAGGGCCACAGATACGCAGTATTTT. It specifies CASSLYGGRATDTQYF.